Listed below are T cell receptor beta chains from one sample, sequenced in a study of memory CD8 T cells in hepatitis C reinfection. TCRdb keeps only in-frame clones here, not all; method: immunoSEQ multiplex PCR. The sample shows 35,000 to 55,000 clones, roughly 90% of them seen only once. Material for sequencing was naive CD8+ T cells sorted from blood. These receptors originate from a man aged 18 to 29 with hepatitis C virus infection. Both conserved end residues are part of each CDR3. The D gene is left open where the match is weak. Clone size appears in some rows only: once, few, many, or a class for an expanded clone.

v_call: TRBV27; clone_size: NA; d_call: NA; j_call: TRBJ2-1; cdr3_aa: CASSPTLYNEQFF; cdr3_nt: TGTGCCAGCAGCCCTACTCTATACAATGAGCAGTTCTTC
v_call: TRBV9; clone_size: NA; d_call: TRBD2; j_call: TRBJ2-5; cdr3_aa: CASSASGGARETQYF; cdr3_nt: TGTGCCAGCAGCGCTAGCGGGGGGGCGCGGGAGACCCAGTACTTC
v_call: TRBV5-4; clone_size: NA; d_call: NA; j_call: TRBJ1-1; cdr3_aa: CASSPPGVGNTEAFF; cdr3_nt: TGTGCCAGCAGTCCCCCAGGGGTGGGGAACACTGAAGCTTTCTTT
v_call: TRBV7-9; clone_size: once; d_call: NA; j_call: TRBJ2-7; cdr3_aa: CASSLARRGPYEQYF; cdr3_nt: TGTGCCAGCAGCTTAGCAAGGCGGGGACCCTACGAGCAGTACTTC
v_call: TRBV12-5; clone_size: once; d_call: NA; j_call: TRBJ2-1; cdr3_aa: CASGLAPGEQFF; cdr3_nt: TGTGCTAGTGGTTTGGCCCCGGGTGAGCAGTTCTTC
v_call: TRBV7-9; clone_size: NA; d_call: NA; j_call: TRBJ1-1; cdr3_aa: CASSLVGRGLNTEAFF; cdr3_nt: TGTGCCAGCAGCTTAGTGGGGCGGGGGCTGAACACTGAAGCTTTCTTT
v_call: TRBV7-3; clone_size: NA; d_call: NA; j_call: TRBJ2-1; cdr3_aa: CASSSDNHNEQFF; cdr3_nt: TGTGCCAGCAGCTCCGACAACCACAATGAGCAGTTCTTC
v_call: TRBV5-5; clone_size: NA; d_call: NA; j_call: TRBJ2-7; cdr3_aa: CASSIGSGDYEQYF; cdr3_nt: TGTGCCAGCAGTATTGGTTCGGGGGACTACGAGCAGTACTTC
v_call: TRBV4-1; clone_size: NA; d_call: TRBD1; j_call: TRBJ1-4; cdr3_aa: CASSQEPGQGYLNNEKLFF; cdr3_nt: TGCGCCAGCAGCCAAGAACCGGGACAGGGGTACCTTAATAATGAAAAACTGTTTTTT
v_call: TRBV4-3; clone_size: few; d_call: NA; j_call: TRBJ2-2; cdr3_aa: CASKEGVLSGELFF; cdr3_nt: TGCGCCAGCAAGGAGGGAGTCTTGTCCGGGGAGCTGTTTTTT
v_call: TRBV6-1; clone_size: NA; d_call: NA; j_call: TRBJ1-5; cdr3_aa: CASMGDYGQPQHF; cdr3_nt: TGTGCCAGCATGGGAGATTACGGGCAGCCCCAGCATTTT
v_call: TRBV25-1; clone_size: NA; d_call: NA; j_call: TRBJ2-1; cdr3_aa: CASSEWGASNEQFF; cdr3_nt: TGTGCCAGCAGTGAATGGGGAGCCAGCAATGAGCAGTTCTTC
v_call: TRBV13; clone_size: once; d_call: NA; j_call: TRBJ2-4; cdr3_aa: CASSSTAGAKNIQYF; cdr3_nt: TGTGCCAGCAGCTCAACCGCGGGAGCCAAAAACATTCAGTACTTC
v_call: TRBV6-5; clone_size: NA; d_call: TRBD1; j_call: TRBJ1-2; cdr3_aa: CASGNPPRTGGGYTF; cdr3_nt: TGTGCCAGCGGAAACCCCCCAAGGACAGGGGGTGGCTACACCTTC
v_call: TRBV4-1; clone_size: NA; d_call: NA; j_call: TRBJ1-3; cdr3_aa: CASSQTVSGNTIYF; cdr3_nt: TGCGCCAGCAGCCAAACAGTCTCTGGAAACACCATATATTTT
v_call: TRBV4-1; clone_size: NA; d_call: NA; j_call: TRBJ2-5; cdr3_aa: CASSQDASGSVGETQYF; cdr3_nt: TGCGCCAGCAGCCAAGATGCCTCCGGGAGTGTAGGAGAGACCCAGTACTTC
v_call: TRBV9; clone_size: NA; d_call: TRBD2; j_call: TRBJ2-3; cdr3_aa: CASSVATGLAGGTDTQYF; cdr3_nt: TGTGCCAGCAGCGTAGCTACCGGGCTAGCGGGAGGCACAGATACGCAGTATTTT
v_call: TRBV7-9; clone_size: NA; d_call: TRBD1; j_call: TRBJ2-7; cdr3_aa: CASRSGTGLSEQYF; cdr3_nt: TGTGCCAGCAGGTCCGGGACAGGGTTGAGCGAGCAGTACTTC
v_call: TRBV4-3; clone_size: NA; d_call: NA; j_call: TRBJ2-3; cdr3_aa: CASSQESTGSMYTDAQYF; cdr3_nt: TGCGCCAGCAGCCAAGAGAGCACGGGGTCCATGTACACAGATGCGCAGTATTTT
v_call: TRBV27; clone_size: NA; d_call: NA; j_call: TRBJ2-3; cdr3_aa: CASSLSRSTDTQYF; cdr3_nt: TGTGCCAGCAGTTTATCGAGGAGCACAGATACGCAGTATTTT
v_call: TRBV6-6; clone_size: few; d_call: TRBD2; j_call: TRBJ2-7; cdr3_aa: CASSYAATGGSYEQYF; cdr3_nt: TGTGCCAGCAGTTACGCCGCTACGGGAGGGTCCTACGAGCAGTACTTC
v_call: TRBV9; clone_size: NA; d_call: NA; j_call: TRBJ1-4; cdr3_aa: CASSPGVTDGSEKLFF; cdr3_nt: TGTGCCAGCAGCCCCGGGGTAACGGACGGGTCGGAAAAACTGTTTTTT
v_call: TRBV9; clone_size: NA; d_call: NA; j_call: TRBJ1-1; cdr3_aa: CASSVVTANTEAFF; cdr3_nt: TGTGCCAGCAGCGTAGTGACAGCCAACACTGAAGCTTTCTTT
v_call: TRBV2; clone_size: NA; d_call: NA; j_call: TRBJ2-1; cdr3_aa: CASSVSGEGNEQFF; cdr3_nt: TGTGCCAGCAGTGTTTCGGGAGAGGGCAATGAGCAGTTCTTC
v_call: TRBV6-1; clone_size: NA; d_call: NA; j_call: TRBJ1-1; cdr3_aa: CASSRPPGNTEAFF; cdr3_nt: TGTGCCAGCAGCAGGCCCCCGGGAAACACTGAAGCTTTCTTT
v_call: TRBV29-1; clone_size: NA; d_call: NA; j_call: TRBJ1-1; cdr3_aa: CSVEVDSQSAFF; cdr3_nt: TGCAGCGTTGAAGTGGACAGCCAATCTGCTTTCTTT
v_call: TRBV12-1; clone_size: NA; d_call: NA; j_call: TRBJ2-2; cdr3_aa: CASTRGQGRHDTGELFF; cdr3_nt: TGTGCCAGCACCAGGGGACAGGGTCGTCATGACACCGGGGAGCTGTTTTTT
v_call: TRBV9; clone_size: NA; d_call: NA; j_call: TRBJ2-2; cdr3_aa: CASSVVDTGELFF; cdr3_nt: TGTGCCAGCAGCGTAGTAGACACCGGGGAGCTGTTTTTT
v_call: TRBV6-5; clone_size: NA; d_call: NA; j_call: TRBJ1-1; cdr3_aa: CASIGGSLRAFF; cdr3_nt: TGTGCCAGCATCGGAGGCTCTCTTCGGGCTTTCTTT
v_call: TRBV29-1; clone_size: NA; d_call: NA; j_call: TRBJ2-7; cdr3_aa: CSVVITGAEQYF; cdr3_nt: TGCAGCGTTGTTATAACAGGAGCCGAGCAGTACTTC
v_call: TRBV5-8; clone_size: NA; d_call: NA; j_call: TRBJ1-1; cdr3_aa: CASRARGTEAFF; cdr3_nt: TGTGCCAGCAGGGCCAGGGGAACTGAAGCTTTCTTT
v_call: TRBV6-1; clone_size: NA; d_call: NA; j_call: TRBJ1-4; cdr3_aa: CASNPRGATNEKLFF; cdr3_nt: TGTGCCAGCAATCCCCGGGGTGCAACTAATGAAAAACTGTTTTTT
v_call: TRBV5-4; clone_size: NA; d_call: NA; j_call: TRBJ1-2; cdr3_aa: CASSAGAQSNYGYTF; cdr3_nt: TGTGCCAGCAGCGCCGGCGCACAGTCGAACTATGGCTACACCTTC
v_call: TRBV9; clone_size: NA; d_call: NA; j_call: TRBJ2-1; cdr3_aa: CASSVAGVAVSYNEQFF; cdr3_nt: TGTGCCAGCAGCGTAGCTGGGGTAGCGGTCTCCTACAATGAGCAGTTCTTC
v_call: TRBV6-1; clone_size: NA; d_call: TRBD1; j_call: TRBJ1-2; cdr3_aa: CASNPGQGDGYTF; cdr3_nt: TGTGCCAGCAACCCCGGACAGGGCGATGGCTACACCTTC
v_call: TRBV19; clone_size: NA; d_call: NA; j_call: TRBJ2-1; cdr3_aa: CASSMQGYNEQFF; cdr3_nt: TGTGCCAGTAGTATGCAGGGGTACAATGAGCAGTTCTTC
v_call: TRBV4-1; clone_size: NA; d_call: TRBD2; j_call: TRBJ2-4; cdr3_aa: CASSPRGGKNIQYF; cdr3_nt: TGCGCCAGCAGCCCCCGGGGGGGGAAAAACATTCAGTACTTC
v_call: TRBV7-9; clone_size: NA; d_call: TRBD1; j_call: TRBJ2-7; cdr3_aa: CASSSQTGGSSEQYF; cdr3_nt: TGTGCCAGCAGCTCCCAGACAGGGGGGTCCTCCGAGCAGTACTTC